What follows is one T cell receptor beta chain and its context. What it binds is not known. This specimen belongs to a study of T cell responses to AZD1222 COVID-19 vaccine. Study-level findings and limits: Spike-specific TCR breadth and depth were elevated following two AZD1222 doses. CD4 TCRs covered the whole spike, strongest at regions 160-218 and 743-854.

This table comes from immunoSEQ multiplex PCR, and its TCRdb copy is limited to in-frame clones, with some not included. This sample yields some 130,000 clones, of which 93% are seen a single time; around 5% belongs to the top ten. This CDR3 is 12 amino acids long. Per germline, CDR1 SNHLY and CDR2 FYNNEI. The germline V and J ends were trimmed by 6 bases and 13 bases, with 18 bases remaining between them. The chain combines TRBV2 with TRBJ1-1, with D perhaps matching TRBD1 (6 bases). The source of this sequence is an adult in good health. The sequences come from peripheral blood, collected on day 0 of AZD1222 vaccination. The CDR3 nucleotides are TGTGCCAGCAGGGCCGATGACAGGAGGTTTTTCTTT. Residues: CASRADDRRFFF.